This TCR beta chain was found in a study of a mutant IDH1 vaccine in newly diagnosed glioma. Across the study: A roughly 60% male, approximately 38% female split and a mean age of about 44 years characterized treated patients.

Profiling relied on immunoSEQ multiplex PCR, and the TCRdb table lists in-frame clones only, not all of them. The table lists approximately 82,000 clones, around 85% of them singletons, with roughly 0.81% in the top ten. Documented time point: week 23, last vaccination. One vaccine dose held 300 ug of mutant IDH1 20-mer peptide and came with topical imiquimod. Donors had new IDH1-mutant astrocytomas of WHO grade 3 or 4 (ATRX-lost). In the case of this clone: The target antigen is unknown.

Germline CDR1 and CDR2: SEHNR and FQNEAQ (reference sequence). Trimming took 4 bases from V and 5 from J, leaving 18 bases between them. The CDR3 length is 15 residues. This clonotype originated in a woman between 45 and 65 years old with glioma. J is TRBJ2-7 and V is TRBV7-9; D is tentatively TRBD1 or TRBD2 (5 bases each). The source material was PBMCs, sampled from a glioma patient whose treatment included an IDH1 peptide vaccine. This chain's CDR3 is CASSWGGAGGDEQYF. The DNA for the CDR3 is TGTGCCAGCAGCTGGGGCGGCGCGGGTGGGGACGAGCAGTACTTC.